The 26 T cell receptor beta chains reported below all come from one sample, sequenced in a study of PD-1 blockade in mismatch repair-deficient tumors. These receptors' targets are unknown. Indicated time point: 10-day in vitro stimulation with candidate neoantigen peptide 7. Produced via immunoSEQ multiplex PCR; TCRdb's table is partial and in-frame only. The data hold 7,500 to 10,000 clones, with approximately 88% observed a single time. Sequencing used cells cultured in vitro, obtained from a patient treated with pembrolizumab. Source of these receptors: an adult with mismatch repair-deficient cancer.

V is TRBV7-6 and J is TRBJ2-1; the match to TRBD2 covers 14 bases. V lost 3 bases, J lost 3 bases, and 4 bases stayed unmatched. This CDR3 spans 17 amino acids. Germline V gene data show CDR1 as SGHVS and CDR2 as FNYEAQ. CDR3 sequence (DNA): TGTGCCAGCAGCTTCCTTGGGACTAGCGGGAGCTACAATGAGCAGTTCTTC. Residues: CASSFLGTSGSYNEQFF.

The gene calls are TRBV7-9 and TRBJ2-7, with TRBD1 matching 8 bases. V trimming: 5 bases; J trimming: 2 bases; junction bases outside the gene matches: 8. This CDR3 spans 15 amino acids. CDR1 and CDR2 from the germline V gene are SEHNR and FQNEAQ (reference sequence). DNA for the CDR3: TGTGCCAGCAGCGGGCAGGGGGCTCCCCCCTACGAGCAGTACTTC. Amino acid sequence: CASSGQGAPPYEQYF.

CDR3 coding DNA: TGTGCCACCTCAAAACCAGGGGGGGGTCTGACTGAAGCTTTCTTT. Translating it yields CATSKPGGGLTEAFF. The chain joins TRBV5-4 to TRBJ1-1; 7 bases are shared with TRBD1. V was pared by 9 bases and J by 5 bases, with 16 bases of the junction left unmatched. CDR1 is SGHNT, CDR2 YYREEE, per germline (reference sequence). The length of the CDR3 is 15 residues.

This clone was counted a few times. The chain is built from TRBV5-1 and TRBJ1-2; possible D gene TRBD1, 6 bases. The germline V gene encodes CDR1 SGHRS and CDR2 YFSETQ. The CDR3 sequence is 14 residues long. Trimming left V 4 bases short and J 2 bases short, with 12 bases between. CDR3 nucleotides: TGCGCCAGCAGCCTACAGGGCCTGAACTATGGCTACACCTTC. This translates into CASSLQGLNYGYTF.

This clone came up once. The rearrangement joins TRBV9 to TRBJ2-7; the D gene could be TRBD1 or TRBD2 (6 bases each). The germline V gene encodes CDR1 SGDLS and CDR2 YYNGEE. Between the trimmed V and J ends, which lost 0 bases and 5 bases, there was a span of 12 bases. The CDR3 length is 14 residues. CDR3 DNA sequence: TGTGCCAGCAGCGTAGCGGGGGCAAACAACGAGCAGTACTTC. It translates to CASSVAGANNEQYF.

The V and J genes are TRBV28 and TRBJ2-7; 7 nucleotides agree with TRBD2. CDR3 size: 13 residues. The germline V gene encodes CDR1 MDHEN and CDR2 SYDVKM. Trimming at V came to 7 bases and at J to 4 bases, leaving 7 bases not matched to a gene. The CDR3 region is CASIGTTDYEQYF. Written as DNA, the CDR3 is TGTGCCAGCATAGGGACTACCGATTACGAGCAGTACTTC.

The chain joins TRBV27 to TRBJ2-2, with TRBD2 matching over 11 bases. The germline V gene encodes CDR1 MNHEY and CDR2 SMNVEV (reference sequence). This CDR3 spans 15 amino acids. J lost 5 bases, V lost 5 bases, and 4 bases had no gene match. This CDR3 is CASSRLAGSTGELFF. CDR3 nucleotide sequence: TGTGCCAGCAGTCGACTAGCGGGAAGTACCGGGGAGCTGTTTTTT.

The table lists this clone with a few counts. CDR3 in amino acids: CATPTQVDTIYF. The CDR3 DNA is TGTGCCACCCCTACCCAAGTAGACACCATATATTTT. This chain links TRBV27 with TRBJ1-3; D gene ambiguous. The CDR3 extends over 12 amino acids. V was pared by 10 bases and J by 8 bases, with 15 bases between. Germline CDR1 MNHEY, CDR2 SMNVEV (reference sequence).

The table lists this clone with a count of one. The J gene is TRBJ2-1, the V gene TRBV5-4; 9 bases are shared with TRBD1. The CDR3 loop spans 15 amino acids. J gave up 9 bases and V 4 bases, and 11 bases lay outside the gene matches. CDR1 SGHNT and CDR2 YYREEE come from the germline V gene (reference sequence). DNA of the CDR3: TGTGCCAGCAGCCATTCTCACAGGGGGCCCAGTGAGCAGTTCTTC. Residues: CASSHSHRGPSEQFF.

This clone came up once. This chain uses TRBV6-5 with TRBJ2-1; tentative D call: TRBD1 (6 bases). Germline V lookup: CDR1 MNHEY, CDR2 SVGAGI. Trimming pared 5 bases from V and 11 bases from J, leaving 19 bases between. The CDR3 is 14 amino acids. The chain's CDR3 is CASSTRHPGTKQFF. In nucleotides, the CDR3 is TGTGCCAGCAGTACCCGCCACCCCGGGACAAAGCAGTTCTTC.

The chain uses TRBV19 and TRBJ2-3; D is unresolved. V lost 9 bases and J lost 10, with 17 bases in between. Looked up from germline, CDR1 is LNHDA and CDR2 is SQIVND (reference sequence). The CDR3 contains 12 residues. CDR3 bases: TGTGCCAGCTCCGGGTCTCTCCTCTCGCAGTATTTT. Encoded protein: CASSGSLLSQYF. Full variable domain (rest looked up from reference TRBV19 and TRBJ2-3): DGGITQSPKYLFRKEGQNVTLSCEQNLNHDAMYWYRQDPGQGLRLIYYSQIVNDFQKGDIAEGYSVSREKKESFPLTVTSAQKNPTAFYLCASSGSLLSQYFGPGTRLTVL.

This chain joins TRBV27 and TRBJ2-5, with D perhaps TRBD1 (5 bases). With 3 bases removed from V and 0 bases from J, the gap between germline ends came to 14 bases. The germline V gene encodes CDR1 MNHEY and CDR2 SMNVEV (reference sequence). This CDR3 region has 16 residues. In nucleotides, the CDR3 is TGTGCCAGCAGTTTGTCACCAAGGACATACCAAGAGACCCAGTACTTC. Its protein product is CASSLSPRTYQETQYF.

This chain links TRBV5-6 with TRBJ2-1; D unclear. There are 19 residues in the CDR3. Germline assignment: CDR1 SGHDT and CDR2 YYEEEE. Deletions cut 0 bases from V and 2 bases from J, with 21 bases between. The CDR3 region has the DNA TGTGCCAGCAGCTTGGAGCTTTCGGCAGGCGAAGGACCCTACAATGAGCAGTTCTTC. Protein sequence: CASSLELSAGEGPYNEQFF.

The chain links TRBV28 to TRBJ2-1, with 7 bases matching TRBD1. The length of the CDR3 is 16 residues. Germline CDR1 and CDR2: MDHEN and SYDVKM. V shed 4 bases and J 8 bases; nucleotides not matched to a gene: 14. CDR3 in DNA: TGTGCCAGCAGTTCCCCCTCAAAAGACAGGGTCGATGAGCAGTTCTTC. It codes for CASSSPSKDRVDEQFF.

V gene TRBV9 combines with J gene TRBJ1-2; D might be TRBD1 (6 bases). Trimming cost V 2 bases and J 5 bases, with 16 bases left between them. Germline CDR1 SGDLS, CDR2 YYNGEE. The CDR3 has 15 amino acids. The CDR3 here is CASSVTGQGRYGYTF. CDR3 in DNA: TGTGCCAGCAGCGTCACAGGGCAGGGAAGGTATGGCTACACCTTC.

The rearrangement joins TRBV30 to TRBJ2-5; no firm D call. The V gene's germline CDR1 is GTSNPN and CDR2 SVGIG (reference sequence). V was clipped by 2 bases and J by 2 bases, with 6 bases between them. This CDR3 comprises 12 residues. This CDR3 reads CAWSRKQETQYF. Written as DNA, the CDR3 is TGTGCCTGGAGTAGGAAGCAAGAGACCCAGTACTTC.

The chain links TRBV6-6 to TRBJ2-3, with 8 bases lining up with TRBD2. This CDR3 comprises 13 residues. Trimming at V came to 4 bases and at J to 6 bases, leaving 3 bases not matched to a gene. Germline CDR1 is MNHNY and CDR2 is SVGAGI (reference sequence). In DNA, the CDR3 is TGTGCCAGCAGTTTACGGACTAGCGATACGCAGTATTTT. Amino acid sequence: CASSLRTSDTQYF.

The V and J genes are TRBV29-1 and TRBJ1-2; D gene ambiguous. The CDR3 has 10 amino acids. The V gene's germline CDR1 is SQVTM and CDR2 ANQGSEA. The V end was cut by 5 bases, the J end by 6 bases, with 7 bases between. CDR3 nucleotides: TGCAGCGTTCTGGCCGATGGCTACACCTTC. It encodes CSVLADGYTF.

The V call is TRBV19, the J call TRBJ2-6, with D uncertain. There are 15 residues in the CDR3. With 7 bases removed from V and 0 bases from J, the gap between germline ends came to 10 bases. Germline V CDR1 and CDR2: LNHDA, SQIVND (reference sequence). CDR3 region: CASTIQSSGANVLTF. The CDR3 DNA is TGTGCCAGTACCATCCAAAGCTCTGGGGCCAACGTCCTGACTTTC.

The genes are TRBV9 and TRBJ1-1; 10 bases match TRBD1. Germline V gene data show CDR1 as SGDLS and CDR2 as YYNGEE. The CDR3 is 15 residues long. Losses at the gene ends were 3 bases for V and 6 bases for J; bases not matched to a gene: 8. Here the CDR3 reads CASSERGQGWAEAFF. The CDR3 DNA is TGTGCCAGCAGCGAACGGGGACAGGGGTGGGCTGAAGCTTTCTTT. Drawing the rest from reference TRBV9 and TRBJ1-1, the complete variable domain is DSGVTQTPKHLITATGQRVTLRCSPRSGDLSVYWYQQSLDQGLQFLIQYYNGEERAKGNILERFSAQQFPDLHSELNLSSLELGDSALYFCASSERGQGWAEAFFGQGTRLTVV.

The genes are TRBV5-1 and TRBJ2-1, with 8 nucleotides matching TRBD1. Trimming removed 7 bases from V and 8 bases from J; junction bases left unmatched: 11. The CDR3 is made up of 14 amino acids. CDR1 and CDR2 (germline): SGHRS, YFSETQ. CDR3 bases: TGCGCCAGCTACCCAGGGGGCACCGGCGATGAGCAGTTCTTC. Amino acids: CASYPGGTGDEQFF.

The CDR3 protein is CASSRQGRGNQPQHF. In DNA, the CDR3 is TGTGCCAGCAGCAGACAGGGTCGTGGCAATCAGCCCCAGCATTTT. The V call is TRBV27, the J call TRBJ1-5, with 7 positions matching TRBD1. CDR1 and CDR2 (germline): MNHEY, SMNVEV (reference sequence). The CDR3 spans 15 residues. V lost 6 bases to trimming and J lost 2 bases; unmatched junction nucleotides: 7.

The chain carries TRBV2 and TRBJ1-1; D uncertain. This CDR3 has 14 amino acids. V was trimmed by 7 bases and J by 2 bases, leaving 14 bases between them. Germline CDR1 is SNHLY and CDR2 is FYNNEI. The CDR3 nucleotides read TGTGCCAGCAACCAAGGGAACTTTAACACTGAAGCTTTCTTT. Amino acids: CASNQGNFNTEAFF.

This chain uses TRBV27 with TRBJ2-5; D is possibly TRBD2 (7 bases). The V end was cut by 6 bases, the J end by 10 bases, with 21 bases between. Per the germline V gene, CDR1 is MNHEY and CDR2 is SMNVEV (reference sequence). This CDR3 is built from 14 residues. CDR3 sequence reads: CASSPPGGAVVQYF. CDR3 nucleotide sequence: TGTGCCAGCAGCCCCCCGGGGGGCGCGGTTGTCCAGTACTTC.

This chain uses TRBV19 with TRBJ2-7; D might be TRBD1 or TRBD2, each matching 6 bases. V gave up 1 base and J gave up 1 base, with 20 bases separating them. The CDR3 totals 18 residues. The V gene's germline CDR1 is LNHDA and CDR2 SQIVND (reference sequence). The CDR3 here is CASSIGRGTGVSSYEQYF. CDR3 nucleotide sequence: TGTGCCAGTAGTATAGGCAGGGGAACGGGAGTGTCTTCCTACGAGCAGTACTTC.

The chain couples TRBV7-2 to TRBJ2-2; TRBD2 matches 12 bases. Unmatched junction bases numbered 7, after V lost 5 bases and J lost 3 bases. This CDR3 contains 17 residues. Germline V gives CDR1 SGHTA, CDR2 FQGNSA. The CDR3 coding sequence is TGTGCCAGCAGCCGATCGCTAGCGGGAGGGGACACCGGGGAGCTGTTTTTT. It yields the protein CASSRSLAGGDTGELFF.